Listed below are T cell receptor beta chains from one sample, sequenced in a study of blood T cell repertoires in COVID-19. Produced via immunoSEQ multiplex PCR; TCRdb's table is partial and in-frame only. The profile shows over 300,000 clones, 87% of them singletons. The material sequenced was PBMCs or T cells enriched from blood (not recorded which). Source of these receptors: a woman in her thirties who had recovered from COVID-19. CDR3s include the opening cysteine and the closing phenylalanine or tryptophan. A D gene is named only where the DNA matches it firmly. Only some rows state a clone size, as once, few, many or a class for expanded clones.

clone_size d_call j_call v_call cdr3_nt cdr3_aa
. TRBD1 TRBJ2-3 TRBV18 TGTGCCAGCTCATCCTCGACAGGGGGCTTGGCAGATACGCAGTATTTT CASSSSTGGLADTQYF
. . TRBJ2-7 TRBV5-5 TGTGCCAGCAGCCTGGGACATCACTCCTACGAGCAGTACTTC CASSLGHHSYEQYF
. . TRBJ2-2 TRBV21-1 TGTGCCAGCAGATTGCGGGACCGGAGCACCGGGGAGCTGTTTTTT CASRLRDRSTGELFF
. TRBD1 TRBJ1-2 TRBV19 TGTGCCAGTACAGAGACAGGGTGGTATGGCTACACCTTC CASTETGWYGYTF
. TRBD1 TRBJ1-1 TRBV30 TGTGCCTGGAAATTAATAAGGGGGCCTACTGAAGCTTTCTTT CAWKLIRGPTEAFF
. TRBD2 TRBJ2-2 TRBV5-4 TGTGCCAGCAGCCCCGAGACTAGCGGGGCCTCGCACGGGGAGCTGTTTTTT CASSPETSGASHGELFF
once TRBD1 TRBJ1-2 TRBV27 TGTGCCAGCAGTCTAGGGGGCGCGGACTATGGCTACACCTTC CASSLGGADYGYTF
. . TRBJ2-7 TRBV19 TGTGCCAGTAGTACCTATGGGGAGCAGGAGCAGTACTTC CASSTYGEQEQYF
. . TRBJ2-7 TRBV6-5 TGTGCCAGCAGTCACGCGGGGGCCTCCTACGAGCAGTACTTC CASSHAGASYEQYF
once . TRBJ1-5 TRBV2 TGTGCCAGCAGTGAAGGGCTCGTTAGCAATCAGCCCCAGCATTTT CASSEGLVSNQPQHF
. TRBD1 TRBJ2-4 TRBV19 TGTGCCAGTAGCCTGACAGGGACGGCCAAAAACATTCAGTACTTC CASSLTGTAKNIQYF
. . TRBJ1-2 TRBV4-1 TGCGCCAGCAGCCAACCAGGGGTGGCCTATGGCTACACCTTC CASSQPGVAYGYTF
. . TRBJ1-1 TRBV6-4 TGTGCCAGCAGTGAATCAGGGGACGGGACTGAAGCTTTCTTT CASSESGDGTEAFF
. TRBD1 TRBJ1-1 TRBV6-5 TGTGCCAGCAGGGGGGACAGGGTCGCTGAAGCTTTCTTT CASRGDRVAEAFF
once TRBD1 TRBJ1-4 TRBV5-1 TGCGCCAGCGGCACAGGGGATAATGAAAAACTGTTTTTT CASGTGDNEKLFF
. . TRBJ2-7 TRBV5-1 TGCGCCAGCAGCTTGTTCAACTCCTACGAGCAGTACTTC CASSLFNSYEQYF
once TRBD2 TRBJ2-1 TRBV7-9 TGTGCCAGCAGCTTGGTGCAGCGGGGGATAAATGAGCAGTTCTTC CASSLVQRGINEQFF
. TRBD1 TRBJ1-6 TRBV25-1 TGTGCCAGCAGTAACACAGGGGATAATTCACCCCTCCACTTT CASSNTGDNSPLHF
once TRBD2 TRBJ2-1 TRBV19 TGTGCCAGTAGGACTAGCGGGGAATACAATGAGCAGTTCTTC CASRTSGEYNEQFF
. . TRBJ1-2 TRBV29-1 TGCAGCGTTGTCGGGGGGCACTATGGCTACACCTTC CSVVGGHYGYTF
. . TRBJ2-7 TRBV4-2 TGTGCCAGCAGCCAAGAGAGATCCTACGAGCAGTACTTC CASSQERSYEQYF
. TRBD1 TRBJ1-1 TRBV27 TGTGCCAGCAGTTCAGGGGGCGCATTGGGAACTGAAGCTTTCTTT CASSSGGALGTEAFF
. TRBD1 TRBJ1-4 TRBV5-5 TGTGCCAGCAGCCACGGGACAGAGAATGAAAAACTGTTTTTT CASSHGTENEKLFF
once TRBD2 TRBJ2-5 TRBV11-2 TGTGCCAGCAGCTCAACCGGGACTAGTCGAGAGACCCAGTACTTC CASSSTGTSRETQYF
. . TRBJ1-4 TRBV27 TGTGCCAGCACCCGGACAGCAGGGGAAAAACTGTTTTTT CASTRTAGEKLFF
. . TRBJ2-3 TRBV7-3 TGTGCCAGCAGCCCAACAGGGTCCAGCACAGATACGCAGTATTTT CASSPTGSSTDTQYF
. TRBD2 TRBJ2-5 TRBV18 TGTGCCAGCTCACTGACCAGGACTAGCGGCCAAGAGACCCAGTACTTC CASSLTRTSGQETQYF
. TRBD1 TRBJ1-1 TRBV4-1 TGCGCCAGCAGCCACCCACGGGACAGGGCGAAGAACACTGAAGCTTTCTTT CASSHPRDRAKNTEAFF
. . TRBJ1-2 TRBV27 TGTGCCAGCAGACCGTGGGGGGGGCCTAACTATGGCTACACCTTC CASRPWGGPNYGYTF
. . TRBJ2-7 TRBV6-5 TGTGCCAGCGCGGGGACTGTAACCTACGAGCAGTACTTC CASAGTVTYEQYF
. TRBD1 TRBJ2-1 TRBV7-7 TGTGCTAGCAGCCCGGGACAGGGGTTCGGCAATGAGCAGTTCTTC CASSPGQGFGNEQFF
once . TRBJ2-3 TRBV9 TGTGCCAGCAGCGTAGCTCCGACGAGCGGCCGGGATACGCAGTATTTT CASSVAPTSGRDTQYF
. TRBD1 TRBJ1-2 TRBV2 TGTGCCAGCAGTGGACAGGGTAACTATGGCTACACCTTC CASSGQGNYGYTF
. . TRBJ2-2 TRBV30 TGTGCCTGGAGGTTTAACACAGACCTGACCGGGGAGCTGTTTTTT CAWRFNTDLTGELFF
. TRBD1 TRBJ2-7 TRBV7-9 TGTGCCAGCAGCTCCAAAACCGGGACAGGGGGGTACGAGCAGTACTTC CASSSKTGTGGYEQYF
. . TRBJ1-1 TRBV11-2 TGTGCCAGCAGCCTCCGCGATCTGAACACTGAAGCTTTCTTT CASSLRDLNTEAFF
. TRBD2 TRBJ2-1 TRBV3-1/TRBV3-2 TGTGCCAGCAGCCAAGGACTAGCGGACTACAATGAGCAGTTCTTC CASSQGLADYNEQFF
. . TRBJ2-5 TRBV7-3 TGTGCCAGCAGCCGAGGCAGGAGGGAGACCCAGTACTTC CASSRGRRETQYF
. TRBD1 TRBJ2-5 TRBV19 TGTGCCAGTAGTAGGACAGGGGGCAGAGAGACCCAGTACTTC CASSRTGGRETQYF
few . TRBJ2-7 TRBV6-1 TGTGCCAGCAGTGAAGCGGGAGTGGAGAGGGACTTC CASSEAGVERDF
. TRBD2 TRBJ2-1 TRBV5-4 TGTGCCAGCAGATCGGGGGGGGCCTGGAATGAGCAGTTCTTC CASRSGGAWNEQFF
. . TRBJ1-2 TRBV7-2 TGTGCCAGCAGGACTCTCCATAACTATGGCTACACCTTC CASRTLHNYGYTF
once . TRBJ2-5 TRBV7-9 TGTGCCAGCAGCTTACGGGATGGGCTAGCCCGAGAGACCCAGTACTTC CASSLRDGLARETQYF
. TRBD1 TRBJ1-1 TRBV6-2/TRBV6-3 TGTGCCAGCAGCCGCGGACAGGCGTCCGCTGAAGCTTTCTTT CASSRGQASAEAFF
. TRBD1 TRBJ2-1 TRBV29-1 TGCAGCGTTGCAGGGACAGGCCCCTACAATGAGCAGTTCTTC CSVAGTGPYNEQFF
. TRBD1 TRBJ1-2 TRBV30 TGTGCCTGGAGTGACGGGACAGGGGGCGGCTACACCTTC CAWSDGTGGGYTF
. TRBD1 TRBJ2-5 TRBV7-9 TGTGCCAGCAGCTCGGTTCTGGGACAGGCGGAAAGGACCCAGTACTTC CASSSVLGQAERTQYF
. . TRBJ1-1 TRBV4-1 TGCGCCAGCAGCCAGACGGGACACCTGAACACTGAAGCTTTCTTT CASSQTGHLNTEAFF